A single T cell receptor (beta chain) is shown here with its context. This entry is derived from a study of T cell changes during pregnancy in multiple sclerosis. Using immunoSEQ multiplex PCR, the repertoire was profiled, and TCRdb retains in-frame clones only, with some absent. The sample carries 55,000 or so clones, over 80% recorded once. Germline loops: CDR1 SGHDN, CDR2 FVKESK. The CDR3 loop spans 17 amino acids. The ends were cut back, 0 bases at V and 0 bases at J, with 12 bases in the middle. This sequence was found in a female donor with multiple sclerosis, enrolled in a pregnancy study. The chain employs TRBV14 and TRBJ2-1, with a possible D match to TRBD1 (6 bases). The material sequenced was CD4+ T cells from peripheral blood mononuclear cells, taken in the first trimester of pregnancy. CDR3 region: CASSQEGHESSYNEQFF. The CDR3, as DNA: TGTGCCAGCAGCCAAGAGGGACACGAGAGCTCCTACAATGAGCAGTTCTTC.